The T cell receptor (beta chain) described here comes from a study of human T cells and chemical hapten exposure. This clonotype came up many times. This CDR3 region has 13 residues. The V gene lost 6 bases and the J gene lost 0 bases, with 11 bases spanning the gap. Germline V gene data show CDR1 as DFQATT and CDR2 as SNEGSKA (reference sequence). Time point here: patch test 3, about 24 weeks after DPC sensitization. Treatment indicated: therapeutic diphenylcyclopropenone sensitization with weekly scalp DPC. Blood sampling preceded each patch test application. TCRdb independently ran MiXCR on the RACE reads; one entry per CDR3 protein. The table shows about 64,000 distinct CDR3 sequences, with 8% to 13% occurring only once.

The V and J genes are TRBV20-1 and TRBJ1-1; D uncertain. This clonotype was sampled from a woman in her 30s with alopecia areata. Some clones in this sample may be carry-over from other donors' samples. The sample was whole blood, taken in connection with sensitization to the hapten diphenylcyclopropenone (DPC). The CDR3 sequence is CSATVRVNTEAFF. In nucleotides, the CDR3 is TGCAGTGCCACGGTTAGGGTGAACACTGAAGCTTTCTTT.